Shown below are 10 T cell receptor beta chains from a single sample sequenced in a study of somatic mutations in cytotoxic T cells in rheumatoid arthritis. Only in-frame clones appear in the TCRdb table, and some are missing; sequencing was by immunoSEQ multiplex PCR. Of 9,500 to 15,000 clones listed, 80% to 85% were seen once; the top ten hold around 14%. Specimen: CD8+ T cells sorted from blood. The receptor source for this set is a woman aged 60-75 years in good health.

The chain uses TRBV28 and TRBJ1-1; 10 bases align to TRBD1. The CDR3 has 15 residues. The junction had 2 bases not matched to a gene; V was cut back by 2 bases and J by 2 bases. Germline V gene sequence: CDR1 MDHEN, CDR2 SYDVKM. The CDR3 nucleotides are TGTGCCAGCAGTTTACAGACAGGGGGCAACACTGAAGCTTTCTTT. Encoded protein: CASSLQTGGNTEAFF. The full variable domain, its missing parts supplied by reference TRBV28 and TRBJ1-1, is DVKVTQSSRYLVKRTGEKVFLECVQDMDHENMFWYRQDPGLGLRLIYFSYDVKMKEKGDIPEGYSVSREKKERFSLILESASTNQTSMYLCASSLQTGGNTEAFFGQGTRLTVV.

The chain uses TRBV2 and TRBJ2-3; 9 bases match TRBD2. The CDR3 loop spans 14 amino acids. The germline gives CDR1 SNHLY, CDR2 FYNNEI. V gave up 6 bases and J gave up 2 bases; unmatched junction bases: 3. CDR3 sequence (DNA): TGTGCCAGCAGACCGGGACTAGCCACAGATACGCAGTATTTT. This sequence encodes CASRPGLATDTQYF.

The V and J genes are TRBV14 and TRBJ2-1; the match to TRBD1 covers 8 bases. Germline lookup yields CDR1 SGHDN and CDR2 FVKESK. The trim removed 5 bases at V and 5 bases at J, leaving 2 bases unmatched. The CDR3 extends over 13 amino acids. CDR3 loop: CASSGQGHNEQFF. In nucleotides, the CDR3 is TGTGCCAGCAGCGGACAGGGCCACAATGAGCAGTTCTTC.

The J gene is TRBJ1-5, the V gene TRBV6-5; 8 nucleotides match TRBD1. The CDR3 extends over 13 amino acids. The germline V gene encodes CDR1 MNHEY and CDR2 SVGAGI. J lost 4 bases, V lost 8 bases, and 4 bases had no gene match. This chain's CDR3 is CASSGGRNQPQHF. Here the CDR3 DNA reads TGTGCCAGCTCAGGGGGCCGGAATCAGCCCCAGCATTTT.

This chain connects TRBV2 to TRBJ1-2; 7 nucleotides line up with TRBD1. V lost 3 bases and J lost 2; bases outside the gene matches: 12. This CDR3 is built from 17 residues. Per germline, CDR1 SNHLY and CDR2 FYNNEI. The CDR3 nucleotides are TGTGCCAGCAGTGAGCCCCAGACAGGGAGGAAGAACTATGGCTACACCTTC. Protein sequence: CASSEPQTGRKNYGYTF.

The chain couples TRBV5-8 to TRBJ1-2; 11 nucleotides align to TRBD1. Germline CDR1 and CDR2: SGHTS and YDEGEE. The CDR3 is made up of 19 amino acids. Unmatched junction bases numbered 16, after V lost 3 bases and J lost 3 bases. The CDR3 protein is CASSSPRGQGAFIDYGYTF. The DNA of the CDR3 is TGTGCCAGCAGCTCCCCGAGAGGACAGGGGGCTTTCATAGACTATGGCTACACCTTC. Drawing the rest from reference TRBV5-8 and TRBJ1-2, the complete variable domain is EAGVTQSPTHLIKTRGQQATLRCSPISGHTSVYWYQQALGLGLQFLLWYDEGEERNRGNFPPRFSGRQFPNYSSELNVNALELEDSALYLCASSSPRGQGAFIDYGYTFGSGTRLTVV.

As DNA, the CDR3 is TGTGCCAGCAGCGTAGCTGGAACAGGGTTGAGTCAAGAGACCCAGTACTTC. Its translation is CASSVAGTGLSQETQYF. This rearrangement joins TRBV9 to TRBJ2-5; TRBD1 is a possible D gene (6 bases). The CDR3 is 17 amino acids. The V gene's germline CDR1 is SGDLS and CDR2 YYNGEE. V lost 0 bases and J lost 2, with 17 bases in between.

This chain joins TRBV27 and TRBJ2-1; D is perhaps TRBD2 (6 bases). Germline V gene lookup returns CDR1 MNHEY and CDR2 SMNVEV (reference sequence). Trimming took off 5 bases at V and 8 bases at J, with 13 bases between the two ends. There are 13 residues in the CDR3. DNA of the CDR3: TGTGCCAGCAGTGCCGGATGGGACTATGAGCAGTTCTTC. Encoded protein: CASSAGWDYEQFF.

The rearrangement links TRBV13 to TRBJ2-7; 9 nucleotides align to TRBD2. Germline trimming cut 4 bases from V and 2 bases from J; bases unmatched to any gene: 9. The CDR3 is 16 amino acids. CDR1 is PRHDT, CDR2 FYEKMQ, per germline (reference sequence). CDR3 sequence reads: CASSSEGSGGTYEQYF. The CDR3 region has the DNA TGTGCCAGCAGCTCCGAGGGCAGCGGGGGGACCTACGAGCAGTACTTC.

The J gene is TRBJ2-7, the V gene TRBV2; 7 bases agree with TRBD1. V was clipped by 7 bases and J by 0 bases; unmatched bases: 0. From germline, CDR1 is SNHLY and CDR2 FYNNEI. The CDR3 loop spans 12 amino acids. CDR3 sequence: CASTGGSYEQYF. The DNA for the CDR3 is TGTGCCAGCACAGGGGGCTCCTACGAGCAGTACTTC.